What follows are 28 T cell receptor beta chains derived from one specimen sequenced in a study of technical replicates of blood from a few donors. Sequencing was performed with immunoSEQ multiplex PCR; in TCRdb, only in-frame clones are kept and a portion is missing. The sample holds 60,000 to 75,000 clones, about 87% seen once. Sequenced: PBMCs. The source is a human donor in good health. Some clones in this sample may be carry-over from other donors' samples.

The V gene is TRBV6-4, the J gene TRBJ2-2; 7 positions agree with TRBD2. This CDR3 has 16 amino acids. V trimming: 2 bases; J trimming: 1 base; junction bases outside the gene matches: 4. Germline CDR1 is MRHNA and CDR2 is SNTAGT. The CDR3 reads CASSDTAGLNTGELFF. CDR3 DNA sequence: TGTGCCAGCAGTGACACAGCGGGGTTGAACACCGGGGAGCTGTTTTTT.

This chain uses TRBV7-6 with TRBJ2-5; the match to TRBD2 covers 9 bases. Trimming took 1 base from V and 3 from J; bases not matched to a gene: 6. This CDR3 is built from 16 residues. Germline V lookup: CDR1 SGHVS, CDR2 FNYEAQ. CDR3 loop: CASSLVLSGGKETQYF. The CDR3 DNA sequence: TGTGCCAGCAGCTTAGTTCTTAGCGGGGGAAAAGAGACCCAGTACTTC.

J is TRBJ2-1 and V is TRBV5-6, with 10 bases fitting TRBD1. Germline CDR1 reads SGHDT; CDR2 reads YYEEEE. After removal of 4 bases from V and 5 bases from J, the junction contained 6 bases not matched to a gene. The CDR3 has 15 amino acids. CDR3 nucleotide sequence: TGTGCCAGCAGCCTGGGGACAGGGGAAAACAATGAGCAGTTCTTC. Its translation is CASSLGTGENNEQFF. The full variable domain, its missing parts supplied by reference TRBV5-6 and TRBJ2-1, is DAGVTQSPTHLIKTRGQQVTLRCSPKSGHDTVSWYQQALGQGPQFIFQYYEEEERQRGNFPDRFSGHQFPNYSSELNVNALLLGDSALYLCASSLGTGENNEQFFGPGTRLTVL.

The J gene is TRBJ1-3, the V gene TRBV29-1, with D perhaps matching TRBD1 (6 bases). The V gene's germline CDR1 is SQVTM and CDR2 ANQGSEA. Trimming took off 2 bases at V and 4 bases at J, with 9 bases between the two ends. The CDR3 runs to 13 residues. Here the CDR3 DNA reads TGCAGCGTTGAACGCGACAGGGGAAACACCATATATTTT. Amino acid sequence: CSVERDRGNTIYF.

A few counts support this clone. J is TRBJ2-2 and V is TRBV30; D not certain. Trimming took off 8 bases at V and 2 bases at J, with 6 bases between the two ends. This CDR3 is 11 amino acids long. Looked up from germline, CDR1 is GTSNPN and CDR2 is SVGIG (reference sequence). CDR3 nucleotides: TGTGCCCGCAGAAACACCGGGGAGCTGTTTTTT. Translation gives CARRNTGELFF.

This clone showed up just a few times. This rearrangement joins TRBV6-1 to TRBJ1-2, with 7 bases aligning to TRBD1. V shed 4 bases, J shed 3 bases, and the junction held 5 bases outside the gene matches. Germline lookup yields CDR1 MNHNS and CDR2 SASEGT. There are 14 residues in the CDR3. CDR3 in amino acids: CASSVKGGYYGYTF. CDR3 sequence (DNA): TGTGCCAGCAGTGTGAAAGGGGGCTACTATGGCTACACCTTC.

The chain links TRBV5-6 to TRBJ2-1, with 8 positions matching TRBD2. Per germline, CDR1 SGHDT and CDR2 YYEEEE. Unmatched junction bases numbered 8, after V lost 5 bases and J lost 4 bases. CDR3 size: 15 residues. Here the CDR3 reads CASRLGREGYNEQFF. CDR3 DNA sequence: TGTGCCAGCAGATTAGGACGGGAGGGATACAATGAGCAGTTCTTC.

The chain couples TRBV7-2 to TRBJ2-5; 9 bases are a match to TRBD2. This CDR3 region has 14 residues. Germline CDR1 reads SGHTA; CDR2 reads FQGNSA. The V and J ends lost 3 bases and 2 bases, in that order; junction bases with no gene match: 1. This CDR3 reads CASSLGLAQETQYF. In nucleotides, the CDR3 is TGTGCCAGCAGCTTGGGACTAGCACAAGAGACCCAGTACTTC.

The chain employs TRBV7-2 and TRBJ2-7, with TRBD1 matching 12 bases. The CDR3 is made up of 15 amino acids. Trimming cost V 3 bases and J 4 bases; bases outside gene matches: 4. Germline CDR1 SGHTA, CDR2 FQGNSA. Written as DNA, the CDR3 is TGTGCCAGCAGCTTGGGACAGGGGGCGGGGTACGAGCAGTACTTC. Translating gives CASSLGQGAGYEQYF. Drawing the rest from reference TRBV7-2 and TRBJ2-7, the complete variable domain is GAGVSQSPSNKVTEKGKDVELRCDPISGHTALYWYRQSLGQGLEFLIYFQGNSAPDKSGLPSDRFSAERTGGSVSTLTIQRTQQEDSAVYLCASSLGQGAGYEQYFGPGTRLTVT.

This clone has a single count. At one boundary the junction diverges from the germline segment, which might be a read error. As DNA, the CDR3 is TGTGCCAGCAGCCCGCTACCGGGACTGAGCTTT. It is translated as CASSPLPGLSF. V is TRBV7-8 and J is TRBJ1-1, with D possibly matching TRBD1 (5 bases). The CDR3 spans 11 residues. Germline CDR1 SGHVS, CDR2 FQNEAQ.

The chain joins TRBV29-1 to TRBJ2-5; TRBD1 matches at 7 bases. V lost 7 bases to trimming and J lost 0 bases; unmatched junction nucleotides: 2. The CDR3 extends over 12 amino acids. CDR1 and CDR2 from the germline V gene are SQVTM and ANQGSEA. CDR3 in DNA: TGCAGCGCAGACAGGGACCAAGAGACCCAGTACTTC. This translates into CSADRDQETQYF.

The genes are TRBV7-2 and TRBJ2-7; 10 bases map to TRBD2. This CDR3 has 15 amino acids. Germline V gives CDR1 SGHTA, CDR2 FQGNSA. Trimming cost V 1 base and J 3 bases; bases outside gene matches: 3. The CDR3 region has the DNA TGTGCCAGCAGCTTAGTCGCTAGCGGGAGCTACGAGCAGTACTTC. This gives the protein CASSLVASGSYEQYF.

The chain employs TRBV4-3 and TRBJ1-5, with TRBD1 as a possible D gene (5 bases). Per the germline V gene, CDR1 is LGHNA and CDR2 is YSLEER. With 3 bases removed from V and 4 bases from J, the gap between germline ends came to 13 bases. The CDR3 extends over 15 amino acids. CDR3 DNA sequence: TGCGCCAGCAGCCACGGCGTCGACAGAAATCAGCCCCAGCATTTT. Protein sequence: CASSHGVDRNQPQHF.

Only one count was recorded for this clone. This sequence joins TRBV2 and TRBJ2-2; no firm D call. The CDR3 contains 16 residues. V gave up 2 bases and J gave up 1 base, with 11 bases separating them. Looked up from germline, CDR1 is SNHLY and CDR2 is FYNNEI. The CDR3 coding sequence is TGTGCCAGCAGTGAATTCCCCCAGGAGAACACCGGGGAGCTGTTTTTT. As protein: CASSEFPQENTGELFF.

The chain joins TRBV4-2 to TRBJ2-7, with 10 bases matching TRBD2. CDR1 is LGHNA, CDR2 YNFKEQ, per germline. With V trimmed by 2 bases and J by 0 bases, 4 bases remained unmatched. There are 16 residues in the CDR3. This CDR3 is CASSQTSGGASYEQYF. Here the CDR3 DNA reads TGTGCCAGCAGCCAAACCAGCGGGGGGGCCTCCTACGAGCAGTACTTC.

The chain links TRBV7-8 to TRBJ1-1; D is undetermined. Germline V gene data show CDR1 as SGHVS and CDR2 as FQNEAQ. Trimming stripped 5 bases from V and 1 base from J, with 8 bases between. This CDR3 contains 13 residues. The CDR3 DNA follows: TGTGCCAGCAGCCTTACAGCGAACACTGAAGCTTTCTTT. Its translation is CASSLTANTEAFF.

This chain uses TRBV28 with TRBJ1-2, with 7 bases fitting TRBD1. CDR3 size: 14 residues. V was clipped by 5 bases and J by 0 bases; unmatched bases: 3. Germline V lookup: CDR1 MDHEN, CDR2 SYDVKM. The CDR3 reads CASSPGGTNYGYTF. The DNA for the CDR3 is TGTGCCAGCAGTCCAGGGGGAACTAACTATGGCTACACCTTC.

The chain is built from TRBV7-2 and TRBJ2-3; D may be TRBD1 (6 bases). Per germline, CDR1 SGHTA and CDR2 FQGNSA. This CDR3 is built from 15 residues. V dropped 1 base and J dropped 6 bases, with 14 bases sitting between them. DNA of the CDR3: TGTGCCAGCAGCTTAGTAGCAGGGGTCCGGGATACGCAGTATTTT. It encodes CASSLVAGVRDTQYF. Looking up the rest from reference TRBV7-2 and TRBJ2-3 gives the full variable domain: GAGVSQSPSNKVTEKGKDVELRCDPISGHTALYWYRQSLGQGLEFLIYFQGNSAPDKSGLPSDRFSAERTGGSVSTLTIQRTQQEDSAVYLCASSLVAGVRDTQYFGPGTRLTVL.

The CDR3 region is CASSLQGVDSPLHF. The CDR3 nucleotides read TGTGCCAGCAGCCTACAGGGGGTGGATTCACCCCTCCACTTT. The genes are TRBV6-5 and TRBJ1-6; 8 bases align to TRBD1. V shed 6 bases, J shed 8 bases, and the junction held 6 bases outside the gene matches. CDR3 length equals 14 residues. Germline loops: CDR1 MNHEY, CDR2 SVGAGI.

The genes are TRBV7-2 and TRBJ2-5; D uncertain. V shed 3 bases and J shed 5 bases, with 7 bases lying between them. In germline, CDR1 is SGHTA, CDR2 FQGNSA. CDR3 size: 12 residues. The CDR3 DNA reads TGTGCCAGCAGCTTTTCCCGTGAGACCCAGTACTTC. Its protein is CASSFSRETQYF.

The chain recombines TRBV7-2 with TRBJ1-3; the match to TRBD1 covers 7 bases. Germline CDR1 is SGHTA and CDR2 is FQGNSA. J lost 2 bases, V lost 3 bases, and 4 bases had no gene match. This CDR3 is built from 15 residues. CDR3 DNA: TGTGCCAGCAGCTTCGACAGGGAGGCTGGAAACACCATATATTTT. Translating it yields CASSFDREAGNTIYF.

This rearrangement joins TRBV5-1 to TRBJ2-7, with TRBD2 matching over 7 bases. The CDR3 contains 15 residues. Trimming cost V 0 bases and J 3 bases; bases outside gene matches: 6. Germline loops: CDR1 SGHRS, CDR2 YFSETQ. CDR3: CASSLEAGPVYEQYF. The CDR3 nucleotides are TGCGCCAGCAGCTTGGAAGCGGGACCCGTCTACGAGCAGTACTTC.

This chain connects TRBV4-1 to TRBJ2-7; maybe TRBD1 (6 bases). The germline CDR1 and CDR2 sequences are MGHRA and YSYEKL. The CDR3 has 16 amino acids. The V gene lost 1 base and the J gene lost 2 bases, with 15 bases spanning the gap. CDR3 in amino acids: CASSQAERTDTYEQYF. In nucleotides, the CDR3 is TGCGCCAGCAGCCAAGCAGAAAGGACAGACACCTACGAGCAGTACTTC.

The V gene is TRBV4-3, the J gene TRBJ2-7; tentative D call: TRBD2 (5 bases). CDR3 length equals 13 residues. Germline values: CDR1 LGHNA, CDR2 YSLEER. V shed 4 bases and J shed 3 bases, with 10 bases lying between them. This chain's CDR3 is CASSLGVDYEQYF. In nucleotides, the CDR3 is TGCGCCAGCAGCCTCGGGGTCGACTACGAGCAGTACTTC.

This sequence joins TRBV5-1 and TRBJ1-2; D is uncertain. The CDR3 is made up of 13 amino acids. V dropped 4 bases and J dropped 4 bases, with 11 bases sitting between them. Germline-derived CDR1 and CDR2 are SGHRS and YFSETQ. This chain's CDR3 is CASSVNTVYGYTF. CDR3 in DNA: TGCGCCAGCAGCGTCAACACCGTCTATGGCTACACCTTC.

The genes are TRBV18 and TRBJ2-3; TRBD2 matches at 10 bases. With 3 bases clipped from V and 2 bases from J, the junction kept 2 bases outside the gene matches. Germline lookup yields CDR1 KGHSH and CDR2 LQKENI. The CDR3 consists of 15 residues. CDR3 amino acids: CASSPGTSDTDTQYF. CDR3 DNA sequence: TGTGCCAGCTCACCGGGGACTAGCGACACAGATACGCAGTATTTT. Full variable domain (remainder filled in from reference TRBV18 and TRBJ2-3): NAGVMQNPRHLVRRRGQEARLRCSPMKGHSHVYWYRQLPEEGLKFMVYLQKENIIDESGMPKERFSAEFPKEGPSILRIQQVVRGDSAAYFCASSPGTSDTDTQYFGPGTRLTVL.

This chain connects TRBV28 to TRBJ2-6; D uncertain. From germline, CDR1 is MDHEN and CDR2 SYDVKM. The CDR3 extends over 16 amino acids. Trimming took 8 bases from V and 5 from J, leaving 19 bases between them. The CDR3: CASADRVSGWANVLTF. CDR3 in DNA: TGTGCCAGCGCCGACCGAGTCTCAGGCTGGGCCAACGTCCTGACTTTC.

V is TRBV5-6 and J is TRBJ2-2, with 9 bases that match TRBD1. The V and J ends lost 4 bases and 5 bases, in that order; junction bases with no gene match: 6. The CDR3 covers 15 residues. From germline, CDR1 is SGHDT and CDR2 YYEEEE. In nucleotides, the CDR3 is TGTGCCAGCAGCCCCGGACAGGGGAGAACCGGGGAGCTGTTTTTT. Translated: CASSPGQGRTGELFF.